This TCR beta chain was recovered during a study of cytomegalovirus exposure and HLA in healthy donors. Study results and limitations: It was likely that a cluster of highly shared sequence variants was a sequencing artifact.

The study ran its PCR with 60 Vbeta and 13 Jbeta primers. This table comes from immunoSEQ multiplex PCR, and its TCRdb copy is limited to in-frame clones, with some not included. Here the sample spans approximately 130,000 clones, about 69% being singletons. In the case of this clone: Its antigen remains unknown.

This CDR3 has 12 amino acids. V lost 5 bases and J 3 bases, leaving 7 bases between the germline ends. Germline V lookup: CDR1 LNHDA, CDR2 SQIVND (reference sequence). The TCR comes from a man aged 30 to 45 in good health and CMV-seronegative. J is TRBJ1-1 and V is TRBV19, with D uncertain. The sample consisted of PBMCs. The CDR3 region is CASSRGYTEAFF. The CDR3 DNA reads as TGTGCCAGTAGTCGAGGTTACACTGAAGCTTTCTTT.